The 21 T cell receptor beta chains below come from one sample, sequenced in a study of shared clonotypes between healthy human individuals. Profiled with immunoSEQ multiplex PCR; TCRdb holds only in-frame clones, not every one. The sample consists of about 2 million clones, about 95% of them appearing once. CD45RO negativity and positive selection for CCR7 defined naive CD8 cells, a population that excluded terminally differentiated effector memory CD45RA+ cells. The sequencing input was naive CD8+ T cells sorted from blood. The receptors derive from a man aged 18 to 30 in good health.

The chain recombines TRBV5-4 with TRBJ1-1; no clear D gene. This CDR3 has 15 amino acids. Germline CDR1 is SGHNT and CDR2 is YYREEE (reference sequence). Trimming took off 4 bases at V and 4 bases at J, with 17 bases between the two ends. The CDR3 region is CASSPQGALGTEAFF. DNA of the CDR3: TGTGCCAGCAGCCCGCAAGGCGCTTTGGGCACTGAAGCTTTCTTT.

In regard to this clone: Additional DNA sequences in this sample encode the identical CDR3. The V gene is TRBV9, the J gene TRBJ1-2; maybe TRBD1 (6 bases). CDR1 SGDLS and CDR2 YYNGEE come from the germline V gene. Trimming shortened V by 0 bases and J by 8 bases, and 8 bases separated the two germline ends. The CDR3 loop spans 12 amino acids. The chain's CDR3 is CASSVGGGGYTF. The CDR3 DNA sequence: TGTGCCAGCAGCGTAGGTGGGGGCGGCTACACCTTC.

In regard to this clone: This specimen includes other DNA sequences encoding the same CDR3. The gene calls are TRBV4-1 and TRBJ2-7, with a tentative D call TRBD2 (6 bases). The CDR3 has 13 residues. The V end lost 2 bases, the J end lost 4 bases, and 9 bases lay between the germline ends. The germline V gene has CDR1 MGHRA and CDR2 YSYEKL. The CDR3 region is CASSQRGSYEQYF. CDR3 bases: TGCGCCAGCAGCCAACGGGGGTCGTACGAGCAGTACTTC.

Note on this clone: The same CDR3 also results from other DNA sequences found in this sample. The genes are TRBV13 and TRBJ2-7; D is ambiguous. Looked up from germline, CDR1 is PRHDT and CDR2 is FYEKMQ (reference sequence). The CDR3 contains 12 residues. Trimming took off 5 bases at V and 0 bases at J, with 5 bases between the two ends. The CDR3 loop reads CASSESSYEQYF. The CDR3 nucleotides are TGTGCCAGCAGCGAAAGCTCCTACGAGCAGTACTTC.

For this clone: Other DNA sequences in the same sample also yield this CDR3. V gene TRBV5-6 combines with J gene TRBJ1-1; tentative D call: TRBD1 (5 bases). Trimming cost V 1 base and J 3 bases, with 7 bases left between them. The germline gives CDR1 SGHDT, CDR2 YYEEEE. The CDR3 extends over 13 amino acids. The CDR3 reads CASSLPGDTEAFF. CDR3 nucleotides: TGTGCCAGCAGCTTGCCGGGGGACACTGAAGCTTTCTTT.

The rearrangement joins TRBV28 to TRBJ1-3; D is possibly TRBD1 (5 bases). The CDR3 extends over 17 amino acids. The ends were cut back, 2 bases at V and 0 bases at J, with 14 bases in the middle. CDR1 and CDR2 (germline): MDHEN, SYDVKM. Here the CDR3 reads CASSLGGGGTSGNTIYF. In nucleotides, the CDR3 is TGTGCCAGCAGTTTAGGTGGTGGGGGGACCTCTGGAAACACCATATATTTT.

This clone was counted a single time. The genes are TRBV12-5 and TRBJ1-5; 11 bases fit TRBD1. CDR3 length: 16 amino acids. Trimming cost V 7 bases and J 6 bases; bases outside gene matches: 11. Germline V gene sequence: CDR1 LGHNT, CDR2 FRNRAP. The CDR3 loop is CASVWTGGISGQPQHF. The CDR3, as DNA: TGTGCTAGTGTTTGGACAGGGGGCATTTCGGGTCAGCCCCAGCATTTT.

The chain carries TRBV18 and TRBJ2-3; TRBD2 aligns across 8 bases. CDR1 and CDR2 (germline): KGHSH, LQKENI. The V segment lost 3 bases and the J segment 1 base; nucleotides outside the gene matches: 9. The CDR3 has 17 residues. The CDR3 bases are TGTGCCAGCTCACCGCAATGGCCAGCGGGAGGCACAGATACGCAGTATTTT. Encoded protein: CASSPQWPAGGTDTQYF. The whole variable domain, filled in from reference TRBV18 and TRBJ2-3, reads NAGVMQNPRHLVRRRGQEARLRCSPMKGHSHVYWYRQLPEEGLKFMVYLQKENIIDESGMPKERFSAEFPKEGPSILRIQQVVRGDSAAYFCASSPQWPAGGTDTQYFGPGTRLTVL.

The DNA for the CDR3 is TGTGCCAGTAGTATCGGGACTAGAAAATTGGGAAATGAGCAGTTCTTC. Translated: CASSIGTRKLGNEQFF. The genes are TRBV19 and TRBJ2-1; 8 bases line up with TRBD2. This CDR3 has 16 amino acids. Germline CDR1 is LNHDA and CDR2 is SQIVND (reference sequence). The trim removed 3 bases at V and 7 bases at J, leaving 11 bases unmatched. Drawing the rest from reference TRBV19 and TRBJ2-1, the complete variable domain is DGGITQSPKYLFRKEGQNVTLSCEQNLNHDAMYWYRQDPGQGLRLIYYSQIVNDFQKGDIAEGYSVSREKKESFPLTVTSAQKNPTAFYLCASSIGTRKLGNEQFFGPGTRLTVL.

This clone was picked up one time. CDR3 amino acids: CASSSILGDRNYGYTF. CDR3 coding DNA: TGTGCCAGCAGTAGTATCTTGGGGGACAGGAACTATGGCTACACCTTC. This chain uses TRBV7-9 with TRBJ1-2; 8 bases align to TRBD1. The germline V gene has CDR1 SEHNR and CDR2 FQNEAQ (reference sequence). The CDR3 contains 16 residues. The V segment lost 6 bases and the J segment 2 bases; nucleotides outside the gene matches: 11.

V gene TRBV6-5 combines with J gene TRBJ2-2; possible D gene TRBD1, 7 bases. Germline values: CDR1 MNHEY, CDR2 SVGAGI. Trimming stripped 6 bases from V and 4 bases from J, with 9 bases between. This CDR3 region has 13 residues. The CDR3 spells CASSRGVTGELFF. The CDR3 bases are TGTGCCAGCAGCAGGGGGGTCACCGGGGAGCTGTTTTTT.

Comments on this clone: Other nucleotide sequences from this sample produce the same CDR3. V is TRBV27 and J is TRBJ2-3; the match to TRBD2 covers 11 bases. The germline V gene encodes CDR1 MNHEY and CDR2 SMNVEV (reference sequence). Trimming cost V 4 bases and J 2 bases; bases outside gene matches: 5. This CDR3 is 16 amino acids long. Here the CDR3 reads CASSSTTSGITDTQYF. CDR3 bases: TGTGCCAGCAGTTCAACGACTAGCGGGATCACAGATACGCAGTATTTT.

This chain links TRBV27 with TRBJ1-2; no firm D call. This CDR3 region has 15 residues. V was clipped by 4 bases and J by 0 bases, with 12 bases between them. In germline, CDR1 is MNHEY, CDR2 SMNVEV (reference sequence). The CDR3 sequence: CASSSSRAANYGYTF. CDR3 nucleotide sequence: TGTGCCAGCAGTTCCTCCCGGGCTGCTAACTATGGCTACACCTTC.

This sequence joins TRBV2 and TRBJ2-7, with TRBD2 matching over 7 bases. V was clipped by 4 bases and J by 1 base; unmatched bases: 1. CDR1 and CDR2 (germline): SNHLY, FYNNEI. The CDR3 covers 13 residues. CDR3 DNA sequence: TGTGCCAGCAGTGGGGAGGGATCCTACGAGCAGTACTTC. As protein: CASSGEGSYEQYF.

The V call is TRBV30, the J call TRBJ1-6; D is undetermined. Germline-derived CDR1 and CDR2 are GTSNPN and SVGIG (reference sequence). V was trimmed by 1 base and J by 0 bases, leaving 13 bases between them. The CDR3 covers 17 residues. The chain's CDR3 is CAWSEETPSSYNSPLHF. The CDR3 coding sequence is TGTGCCTGGAGTGAAGAGACCCCCAGCTCCTATAATTCACCCCTCCACTTT.

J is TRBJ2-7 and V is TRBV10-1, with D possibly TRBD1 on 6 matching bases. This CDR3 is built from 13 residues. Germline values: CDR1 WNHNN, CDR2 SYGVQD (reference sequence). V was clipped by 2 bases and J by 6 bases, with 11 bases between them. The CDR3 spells CASSELQGSEQYF. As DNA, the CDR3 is TGCGCCAGCAGTGAGCTACAGGGATCCGAGCAGTACTTC.

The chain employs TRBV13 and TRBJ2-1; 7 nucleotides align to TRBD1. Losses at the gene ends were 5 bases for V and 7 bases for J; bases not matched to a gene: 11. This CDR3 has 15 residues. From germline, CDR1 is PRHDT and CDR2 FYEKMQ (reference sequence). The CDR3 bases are TGTGCCAGCAGCCCGGCGCTCAGGGGGTGGAATGAGCAGTTCTTC. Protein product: CASSPALRGWNEQFF.

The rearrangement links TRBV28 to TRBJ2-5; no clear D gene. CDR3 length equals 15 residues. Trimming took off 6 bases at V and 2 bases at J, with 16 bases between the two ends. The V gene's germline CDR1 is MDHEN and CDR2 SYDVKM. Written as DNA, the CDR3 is TGTGCCAGCAGAACCACGCTGAGGTCACAAGAGACCCAGTACTTC. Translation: CASRTTLRSQETQYF.

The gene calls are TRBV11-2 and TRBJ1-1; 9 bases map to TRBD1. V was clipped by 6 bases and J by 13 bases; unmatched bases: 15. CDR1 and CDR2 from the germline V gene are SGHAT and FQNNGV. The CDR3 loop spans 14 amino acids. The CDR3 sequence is CASRPALGQGFGFF. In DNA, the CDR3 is TGTGCCAGCAGGCCGGCTCTGGGACAGGGATTCGGTTTCTTT.

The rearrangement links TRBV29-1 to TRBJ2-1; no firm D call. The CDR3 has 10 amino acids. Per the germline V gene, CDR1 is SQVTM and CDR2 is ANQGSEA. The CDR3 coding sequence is TGCATCTTAATCGGGAATGAGCAGTTCTTC. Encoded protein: CILIGNEQFF.

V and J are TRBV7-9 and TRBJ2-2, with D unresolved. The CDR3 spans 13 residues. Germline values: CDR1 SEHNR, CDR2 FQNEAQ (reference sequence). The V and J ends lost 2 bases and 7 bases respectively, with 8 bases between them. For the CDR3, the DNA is TGTGCCAGCAGCTTACCCTCGGGCGGGGAGCTGTTTTTT. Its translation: CASSLPSGGELFF.